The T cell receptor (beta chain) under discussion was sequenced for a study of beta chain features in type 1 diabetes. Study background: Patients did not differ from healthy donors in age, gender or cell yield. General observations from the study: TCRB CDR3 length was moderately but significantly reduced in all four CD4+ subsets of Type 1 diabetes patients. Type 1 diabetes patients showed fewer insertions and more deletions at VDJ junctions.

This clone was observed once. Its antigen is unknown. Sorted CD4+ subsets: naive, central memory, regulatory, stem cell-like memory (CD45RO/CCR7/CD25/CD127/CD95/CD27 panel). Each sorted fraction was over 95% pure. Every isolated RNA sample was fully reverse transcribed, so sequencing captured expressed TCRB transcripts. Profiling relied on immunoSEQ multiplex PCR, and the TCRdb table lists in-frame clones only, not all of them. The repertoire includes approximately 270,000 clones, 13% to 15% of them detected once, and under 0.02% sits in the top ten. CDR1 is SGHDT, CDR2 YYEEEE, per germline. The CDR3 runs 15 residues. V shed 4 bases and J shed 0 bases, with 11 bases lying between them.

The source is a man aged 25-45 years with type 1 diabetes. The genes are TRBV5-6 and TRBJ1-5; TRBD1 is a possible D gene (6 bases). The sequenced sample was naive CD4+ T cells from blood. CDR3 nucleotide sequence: TGTGCCAGCAGCCGGACAGAATATAGCAATCAGCCCCAGCATTTT. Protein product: CASSRTEYSNQPQHF.